This T cell receptor (beta chain) is from a study of HIV-infected patients and healthy controls. Reverse transcription used 450 to 550 ng RNA and constant-region primers for alpha and beta. Alpha and beta chain libraries were made separately by chain-specific third strand synthesis with multiplexing indices. TCRdb processed the 5' RACE reads anew with MiXCR; each CDR3 protein has one entry. The table has some 20,000 distinct CDR3 sequences, under 9.5% seen once; the top ten hold roughly 20%. Roughly three months, about 14 weeks, into antiretroviral therapy, follow-up blood was collected. No cell fractionation was done, so the repertoire covers all unsorted peripheral blood T cells. The sequencing used blood, collected during antiretroviral therapy. This receptor was taken from an adult with HIV infection.

The CDR3 sequence is CASSMWLSTDTQYF. In DNA, the CDR3 is TGTGCCAGTAGTATGTGGCTTAGCACAGATACGCAGTATTTT. The rearrangement links TRBV19 to TRBJ2-3, with D unresolved. Germline V gives CDR1 LNHDA, CDR2 SQIVND (reference sequence). The CDR3 spans 14 residues. Trimming stripped 3 bases from V and 0 bases from J, with 7 bases between. The variable domain in full, with the rest retrieved from reference TRBV19 and TRBJ2-3, is DGGITQSPKYLFRKEGQNVTLSCEQNLNHDAMYWYRQDPGQGLRLIYYSQIVNDFQKGDIAEGYSVSREKKESFPLTVTSAQKNPTAFYLCASSMWLSTDTQYFGPGTRLTVL.